The 27 T cell receptor beta chains listed next were all sequenced from one sample in a study of beta chain features in type 1 diabetes. The entirety of the isolated RNA underwent reverse transcription, so expressed TCRB transcripts were sequenced. Profiling relied on immunoSEQ multiplex PCR, and the TCRdb table lists in-frame clones only, not all of them. Of about 450,000 clones listed, roughly 11% are singletons. The sequencing sample was made of naive CD4+ T cells from blood. The receptors originated from a woman younger than 30 in good health.

The chain employs TRBV7-7 and TRBJ2-6; unclear D gene. Germline V gene data show CDR1 as SSHAT and CDR2 as FNYEAQ (reference sequence). The CDR3 consists of 13 residues. Between the trimmed V and J ends, which lost 5 bases and 4 bases, there was a span of 6 bases. The CDR3 coding sequence is TGTGCCAGCAGCGGGTTCGGGGCCAACGTCCTGACTTTC. This gives the protein CASSGFGANVLTF.

The CDR3 region is CASSYSGRFTDTQYF. CDR3 nucleotide sequence: TGTGCCAGCAGTTACTCAGGCAGGTTCACAGATACGCAGTATTTT. The J gene is TRBJ2-3, the V gene TRBV6-5; no clear D gene. V dropped 0 bases and J dropped 2 bases, with 9 bases sitting between them. This CDR3 contains 15 residues. CDR1 MNHEY and CDR2 SVGAGI come from the germline V gene.

This clone was found a few times. The chain couples TRBV7-2 to TRBJ2-1; 13 bases align to TRBD2. The CDR3 contains 15 residues. Trimming at V came to 1 base and at J to 9 bases, leaving 3 bases not matched to a gene. Germline-derived CDR1 and CDR2 are SGHTA and FQGNSA. The CDR3 DNA reads as TGTGCCAGCAGCTTAGAACTAGCGGGAGGGCCTGAGCAGTTCTTC. It specifies CASSLELAGGPEQFF. Supplemented by reference TRBV7-2 and TRBJ2-1, the full variable domain reads GAGVSQSPSNKVTEKGKDVELRCDPISGHTALYWYRQSLGQGLEFLIYFQGNSAPDKSGLPSDRFSAERTGGSVSTLTIQRTQQEDSAVYLCASSLELAGGPEQFFGPGTRLTVL.

This chain joins TRBV7-8 and TRBJ2-7, with D tentatively TRBD1 (5 bases). CDR1 and CDR2 from the germline V gene are SGHVS and FQNEAQ. Trimming removed 1 base from V and 3 bases from J, with 7 bases in between. The CDR3 loop spans 13 amino acids. CDR3 loop: CASSLDRHYEQYF. DNA of the CDR3: TGTGCCAGCAGCTTAGACAGGCACTACGAGCAGTACTTC.

The rearrangement uses TRBV6-5 and TRBJ1-5; D unclear. The germline V gene encodes CDR1 MNHEY and CDR2 SVGAGI. The CDR3 is 14 residues long. Between the trimmed V and J ends, which lost 5 bases and 2 bases, there was a span of 10 bases. This chain's CDR3 is CASSPNMGNQPQHF. CDR3 nucleotides: TGTGCCAGCAGTCCCAACATGGGCAATCAGCCCCAGCATTTT.

The chain employs TRBV18 and TRBJ2-1, with 10 bases lining up with TRBD2. The V and J ends lost 3 bases and 5 bases, in that order; junction bases with no gene match: 7. Per the germline V gene, CDR1 is KGHSH and CDR2 is LQKENI. The CDR3 consists of 16 residues. The CDR3 is CASSPDLLAGNNEQFF. The CDR3 DNA is TGTGCCAGCTCACCGGACCTACTAGCGGGGAACAATGAGCAGTTCTTC.

This clone was detected only a few times. The chain employs TRBV11-2 and TRBJ2-1, with D uncertain. The germline CDR1 and CDR2 sequences are SGHAT and FQNNGV. Deletions cut 5 bases from V and 9 bases from J, with 11 bases between. The CDR3 totals 12 residues. The CDR3 bases are TGTGCCAGCAGCCCGACGAGGAGTGAGCAGTTCTTC. Protein product: CASSPTRSEQFF.

The CDR3 DNA reads TGCAGCGTTTGGGGTACGGGGGAGCAGTACTTC. It codes for CSVWGTGEQYF. The chain couples TRBV29-1 to TRBJ2-5; a possible D gene is TRBD2 (6 bases). The V gene lost 5 bases and the J gene lost 11 bases, with 15 bases spanning the gap. Germline loops: CDR1 SQVTM, CDR2 ANQGSEA. The length of the CDR3 is 11 residues.

This clone was found a few times. V and J are TRBV2 and TRBJ2-4; D possibly corresponds to TRBD1 (6 bases). The CDR3 has 16 amino acids. The V gene's germline CDR1 is SNHLY and CDR2 FYNNEI. V lost 5 bases to trimming and J lost 0 bases, with 14 bases between them. CDR3 DNA sequence: TGTGCCAGCAGTCCCCAGGGGACCCTAGCCAAAAACATTCAGTACTTC. Its translation: CASSPQGTLAKNIQYF.

The chain has TRBV6-4 and TRBJ2-7, with D possibly being TRBD2 (6 bases). The CDR3 runs to 12 residues. V was clipped by 9 bases and J by 1 base, with 10 bases between them. CDR1 and CDR2 (germline): MRHNA, SNTAGT. CDR3 in amino acids: CASSGVSYEQYV. As DNA, the CDR3 is TGTGCCAGTTCGGGGGTATCCTACGAGCAGTACGTC.

This sequence joins TRBV19 and TRBJ2-5, with D possibly matching TRBD1 (5 bases). V shed 5 bases and J shed 3 bases, with 22 bases lying between them. Germline V gene data show CDR1 as LNHDA and CDR2 as SQIVND (reference sequence). The CDR3 sequence is 17 residues long. The CDR3 loop reads CASSGQRVTDQKETQYF. In nucleotides, the CDR3 is TGTGCCAGTAGTGGTCAACGCGTGACAGACCAAAAAGAGACCCAGTACTTC. Using reference TRBV19 and TRBJ2-5 for the parts outside the CDR3, the full variable domain is DGGITQSPKYLFRKEGQNVTLSCEQNLNHDAMYWYRQDPGQGLRLIYYSQIVNDFQKGDIAEGYSVSREKKESFPLTVTSAQKNPTAFYLCASSGQRVTDQKETQYFGPGTRLLVL.

This clone has a handful of counts. The chain has TRBV4-1 and TRBJ2-1; 9 bases agree with TRBD2. The CDR3 loop spans 17 amino acids. Losses at the gene ends were 0 bases for V and 5 bases for J; bases not matched to a gene: 8. Per germline, CDR1 MGHRA and CDR2 YSYEKL. The CDR3 DNA is TGCGCCAGCAGCCAAGATCGCCTAGCGGGGAAGGACAATGAGCAGTTCTTC. Translation gives CASSQDRLAGKDNEQFF.

The genes are TRBV11-2 and TRBJ1-1; D perhaps matches TRBD1 (5 bases). The CDR3 spans 14 residues. Trimming removed 2 bases at V and 11 bases at J, with 18 bases between. Germline assignment: CDR1 SGHAT and CDR2 FQNNGV. CDR3 loop: CASSLPRGRRRAFF. The CDR3 DNA reads as TGTGCCAGCAGCTTACCTCGGGGGAGGCGGCGTGCTTTCTTT.

V and J are TRBV7-8 and TRBJ2-5, with 7 bases that match TRBD2. Germline CDR1 reads SGHVS; CDR2 reads FQNEAQ. Trimming removed 2 bases from V and 5 bases from J; junction bases left unmatched: 8. The CDR3 length is 15 residues. The CDR3 DNA is TGTGCCAGCAGCTTAAGCCGGCGGGAGCGGGAGACCCAGTACTTC. It translates to CASSLSRRERETQYF.

The rearrangement joins TRBV29-1 to TRBJ2-3; 9 bases agree with TRBD1. Germline-derived CDR1 and CDR2 are SQVTM and ANQGSEA. The CDR3 is made up of 12 amino acids. The V and J ends lost 7 bases and 4 bases, in that order; junction bases with no gene match: 3. CDR3 in amino acids: CSADRGADTQYF. Here the CDR3 DNA reads TGCAGCGCGGACAGGGGCGCAGATACGCAGTATTTT.

V gene TRBV29-1 combines with J gene TRBJ1-2; D gene ambiguous. Germline assignment: CDR1 SQVTM and CDR2 ANQGSEA. Trimming left V 0 bases short and J 7 bases short, with 12 bases between. This CDR3 comprises 13 residues. DNA for the CDR3: TGCAGCGTTGAAGATCAACAGCTTCGTGGCTACACCTTC. It is translated as CSVEDQQLRGYTF.

The chain recombines TRBV29-1 with TRBJ2-2; perhaps TRBD1 as D (6 bases). The CDR3 length is 16 residues. Per the germline V gene, CDR1 is SQVTM and CDR2 is ANQGSEA. V was trimmed by 3 bases and J by 0 bases, leaving 14 bases between them. Here the CDR3 reads CSVEVQGRANTGELFF. The DNA of the CDR3 is TGCAGCGTTGAGGTCCAGGGGAGAGCGAACACCGGGGAGCTGTTTTTT.

The rearrangement uses TRBV15 and TRBJ1-5; TRBD1 agrees at 8 bases. The CDR3 has 16 amino acids. Losses at the gene ends were 2 bases for V and 7 bases for J; bases not matched to a gene: 10. The V gene's germline CDR1 is LNHNV and CDR2 YYDKDF (reference sequence). The CDR3 bases are TGTGCCACCAGCAGACCTAGGACAGGGTCATGGCAGCCCCAGCATTTT. Its protein is CATSRPRTGSWQPQHF.

V and J are TRBV7-2 and TRBJ2-5; D gene unclear. The germline CDR1 and CDR2 sequences are SGHTA and FQGNSA. The V gene lost 5 bases and the J gene lost 5 bases, with 9 bases spanning the gap. CDR3 length equals 12 residues. The CDR3 nucleotides read TGTGCCAGCAGCCCCGGCGTGGAGACCCAGTACTTC. The encoded protein is CASSPGVETQYF.

This clone has just a few counts. The chain uses TRBV2 and TRBJ2-2, with 8 bases identical to TRBD1. The CDR3 runs 14 residues. The V gene end was trimmed by 8 bases and the J gene end by 6 bases; junction bases not matched to a gene: 8. The germline CDR1 and CDR2 sequences are SNHLY and FYNNEI. For the CDR3, the DNA is TGTGCCAGCGACCGGGACAGGTTCTCCGGGGAGCTGTTTTTT. This encodes CASDRDRFSGELFF.

The chain carries TRBV5-4 and TRBJ1-2; D is perhaps TRBD1 (6 bases). There are 12 residues in the CDR3. V lost 4 bases, J lost 6 bases, and 10 bases lay in between. Germline CDR1 SGHNT, CDR2 YYREEE (reference sequence). The CDR3 DNA sequence: TGTGCCAGCAGCCCGGACAGTAATGGCTACACCTTC. Translation: CASSPDSNGYTF.

V and J are TRBV4-3 and TRBJ1-3; 9 bases are shared with TRBD1. V lost 2 bases and J lost 4; bases outside the gene matches: 9. This CDR3 has 17 residues. CDR1 is LGHNA and CDR2 is YSLEER in the germline V gene. The CDR3 spells CASSQQAGQGSGNTIYF. In DNA, the CDR3 is TGCGCCAGCAGCCAACAGGCGGGACAGGGATCAGGAAACACCATATATTTT.

This chain links TRBV6-5 with TRBJ2-5; no clear D. CDR1 is MNHEY and CDR2 is SVGAGI in the germline V gene. The CDR3 sequence is 14 residues long. Trimming stripped 6 bases from V and 5 bases from J, with 16 bases between. The CDR3 loop is CASRTKRGRETQYF. DNA for the CDR3: TGTGCCAGCAGAACAAAAAGAGGACGGGAGACCCAGTACTTC.

The genes are TRBV29-1 and TRBJ2-3; D may be TRBD1 (5 bases). Germline assignment: CDR1 SQVTM and CDR2 ANQGSEA. The CDR3 runs to 15 residues. V was trimmed by 4 bases and J by 6 bases, leaving 20 bases between them. The CDR3: CSVVKGSTPPDTQYF. The CDR3 DNA follows: TGCAGCGTTGTTAAGGGGTCAACCCCTCCGGATACGCAGTATTTT.

The chain carries TRBV7-2 and TRBJ2-7; TRBD1 is a possible D gene (6 bases). The germline V and J ends were trimmed by 6 bases and 6 bases, with 18 bases remaining between them. This CDR3 is built from 14 residues. Germline-derived CDR1 and CDR2 are SGHTA and FQGNSA. DNA for the CDR3: TGTGCCAGCAGGGACAGTGCGAGAGGTCGCGAGCAGTACTTC. This gives the protein CASRDSARGREQYF.

The chain carries TRBV9 and TRBJ2-1, with D hard to call. Looked up from germline, CDR1 is SGDLS and CDR2 is YYNGEE. The CDR3 length is 15 residues. V dropped 3 bases and J dropped 0 bases, with 10 bases sitting between them. The CDR3 bases are TGTGCCAGCAGCGCTTACCACAGCTCCTACAATGAGCAGTTCTTC. As protein: CASSAYHSSYNEQFF.

V gene TRBV7-6 combines with J gene TRBJ2-7; the D is unclear. CDR1 is SGHVS and CDR2 is FNYEAQ in the germline V gene. The ends were cut back, 0 bases at V and 0 bases at J, with 12 bases in the middle. The CDR3 covers 16 residues. This chain's CDR3 is CASSLAPGPSSYEQYF. CDR3 coding DNA: TGTGCCAGCAGCTTAGCGCCAGGCCCGTCCTCCTACGAGCAGTACTTC.